This TCR beta chain derives from a study of cytomegalovirus exposure and HLA in healthy donors. Findings and caveats of the study: Under in vitro conditions, a few CMV-associated chains were confirmed as specific for CMV antigens. Overall, roughly 160 TCR beta chains were annotated as cytomegalovirus-associated.

There are a few counts of this clone. The antigen is not known. The CDR3 extends over 15 amino acids. Per germline, CDR1 LNHDA and CDR2 SQIVND (reference sequence). The ends lost 5 bases at V and 4 bases at J; junction bases unmatched: 5. With 60 Vbeta and 13 Jbeta primers, the PCR was carried out. Clones were sequenced by immunoSEQ multiplex PCR, and TCRdb holds only the in-frame ones, with some missing. Among under 100,000 clones, roughly a tenth were seen once, and the ten largest hold almost 25%. The V gene is TRBV19, the J gene TRBJ1-5; 10 bases are a match to TRBD1. The clonotype originates from a man aged 60-69 years in good health and CMV-seropositive. Material for sequencing was PBMCs. CDR3 loop: CASSGTGVGNQPQHF. CDR3 DNA: TGTGCCAGTAGTGGGACAGGGGTAGGTAATCAGCCCCAGCATTTT. The full variable domain, its missing parts supplied by reference TRBV19 and TRBJ1-5, is DGGITQSPKYLFRKEGQNVTLSCEQNLNHDAMYWYRQDPGQGLRLIYYSQIVNDFQKGDIAEGYSVSREKKESFPLTVTSAQKNPTAFYLCASSGTGVGNQPQHFGDGTRLSIL.